A single sample is the source of the 3 T cell receptor beta chains below, sequenced in a study of T cells in Graves' hyperthyroidism and ophthalmopathy. RNA transcripts gave rise to amplified TCR beta CDR3 regions. The primer set for the first-round RT-PCR of the TCR CDR3 was HTBI. One entry per CDR3 protein results from TCRdb running MiXCR on the multiplex PCR reads. The table lists some 360,000 distinct CDR3 sequences, roughly 14% of them singletons. Sequenced: blood. The receptors come from a woman aged 60 to 75 with Graves' hyperthyroidism.

This clonotype was seen repeatedly, ten times or more. This chain uses TRBV30 with TRBJ2-7, with 7 bases that match TRBD2. The CDR3 spans 13 residues. V lost 1 base to trimming and J lost 2 bases; unmatched junction nucleotides: 2. In germline, CDR1 is GTSNPN, CDR2 SVGIG (reference sequence). The DNA of the CDR3 is TGTGCCTGGAGTGGCGGGAGAACCTACGAGCAGTACTTC. This sequence encodes CAWSGGRTYEQYF.

The chain combines TRBV4-1 with TRBJ2-1; 8 bases map to TRBD2. This CDR3 has 14 residues. V shed 3 bases and J 10 bases; nucleotides not matched to a gene: 8. Germline V gene sequence: CDR1 MGHRA, CDR2 YSYEKL. CDR3 residues: CASSHPGTRREQFF. CDR3 coding DNA: TGCGCCAGCAGCCACCCCGGGACTAGAAGAGAGCAGTTCTTC.

This clonotype has at least ten counts. The chain combines TRBV4-1 with TRBJ2-7, with a possible D match to TRBD2 (6 bases). Germline V gene lookup returns CDR1 MGHRA and CDR2 YSYEKL. Trimming stripped 0 bases from V and 5 bases from J, with 14 bases between. The CDR3 totals 15 residues. CDR3 in amino acids: CASSQDSRDWDEQYF. Here the CDR3 DNA reads TGCGCCAGCAGCCAAGACTCGCGGGATTGGGACGAGCAGTACTTC.